The entry below describes one T cell receptor (beta chain). The antigen remains undetermined. RNA transcripts gave rise to amplified TCR beta CDR3 regions. The HTBI primer set was used in a first-round RT-PCR of the TCR CDR3. TCRdb used MiXCR to reprocess the multiplex PCR reads, holding one entry per CDR3 protein. The repertoire includes under 650,000 distinct CDR3 sequences, about 17% of them detected once, and 3.8% sits in the top ten. This sample was included in a study of T cells in Graves' hyperthyroidism and ophthalmopathy. Whole-study results and caveats: Model-based prediction identified ophthalmopathy a median 6.5 months prior to its onset.

Uncontrolled infection, other autoimmune disease, pregnancy or lactation disqualified patients from enrolment. The germline V gene encodes CDR1 DFQATT and CDR2 SNEGSKA (reference sequence). The CDR3 is 13 residues long. V lost 2 bases, J lost 8 bases, and 12 bases lay in between. The rearrangement uses TRBV20-1 and TRBJ1-4; D is undetermined. This TCR was sampled from a woman in her twenties or thirties with Graves' hyperthyroidism. Source material: blood. The DNA for the CDR3 is TGCAGTGCTAGATGGTTAAGGGAAGAAAAACTGTTTTTT. Its protein product is CSARWLREEKLFF.